Following are 21 T cell receptor beta chains from one sample sequenced in a study of blood T cells in healthy people across ages. The authors ran a second PCR of roughly 6 to 12 cycles using a sample-barcoded 5' primer and a J-beta primer mix. Each CDR3 protein is one row after TCRdb ran MiXCR on the 5' RACE reads. This table has about 1 million distinct CDR3 sequences, under 30% appearing once. The data also belong to a second study, concerning T cells of mothers and their children.

Sequencing was performed on blood. The receptor set was obtained from a girl aged 2-10 years in good health.

There are a few counts of this clonotype. This chain links TRBV7-9 with TRBJ2-2; 8 bases fit TRBD1. The CDR3 is 14 amino acids. Germline CDR1 and CDR2: SEHNR and FQNEAQ (reference sequence). V lost 5 bases to trimming and J lost 7 bases; unmatched junction nucleotides: 6. In DNA form, the CDR3 reads TGTGCCAGCAGCCACCCAGGGGGCGTCGGGGAGCTGTTTTTT. As protein: CASSHPGGVGELFF.

This clonotype was found a few times. The gene calls are TRBV29-1 and TRBJ2-1, with D possibly called TRBD1 or TRBD2 (5 bases each). V shed 7 bases and J shed 0 bases, with 19 bases lying between them. The CDR3 runs 16 residues. Germline CDR1 and CDR2: SQVTM and ANQGSEA. The chain's CDR3 is CSAEIPGPSSYNEQFF. The CDR3 bases are TGCAGCGCCGAGATTCCGGGGCCGAGCTCCTACAATGAGCAGTTCTTC.

A few counts support this clonotype. The J gene is TRBJ2-5, the V gene TRBV11-2, with D hard to call. The CDR3 sequence is 15 residues long. Trimming removed 3 bases from V and 2 bases from J, with 13 bases in between. CDR1 is SGHAT, CDR2 FQNNGV, per germline. The CDR3 DNA sequence: TGTGCCAGCAGCTTTGTTAGGGTGAGGCAAGAGACCCAGTACTTC. It yields the protein CASSFVRVRQETQYF.

The chain combines TRBV20-1 with TRBJ2-7; TRBD2 agrees at 10 bases. Germline V gene sequence: CDR1 DFQATT, CDR2 SNEGSKA (reference sequence). Trimming cost V 0 bases and J 6 bases; bases outside gene matches: 5. The length of the CDR3 is 14 residues. CDR3 coding DNA: TGCAGTGCTAGAGAGTCTAGCGGGAGCGCCGAGCAGTACTTC. Translated, it gives CSARESSGSAEQYF.

This clonotype was counted a few times. The chain joins TRBV15 to TRBJ2-2; D is uncertain. Trimming took 6 bases from V and 3 from J, leaving 8 bases between them. Germline V lookup: CDR1 LNHNV, CDR2 YYDKDF (reference sequence). This CDR3 comprises 13 residues. DNA for the CDR3: TGTGCCACCAGTAACGGGTACACCGGGGAGCTGTTTTTT. Translated: CATSNGYTGELFF.

The rearrangement links TRBV7-3 to TRBJ2-3, with 7 bases matching TRBD2. The CDR3 is 14 residues long. Germline V gives CDR1 SGHTA, CDR2 FQGTGA. The V segment lost 2 bases and the J segment 6 bases; nucleotides outside the gene matches: 5. The CDR3 bases are TGTGCCAGCAGCTTATCCGGGCGGGAGGATACGCAGTATTTT. Translation: CASSLSGREDTQYF.

This clonotype was observed a few times. The rearrangement joins TRBV6-4 to TRBJ2-3; D call uncertain. The CDR3 is 15 amino acids. The V gene's germline CDR1 is MRHNA and CDR2 SNTAGT. Trimming cost V 7 bases and J 2 bases, with 16 bases left between them. CDR3 DNA: TGTGCCAGCAAGAGCTTGACGTTCGACACAGATACGCAGTATTTT. It specifies CASKSLTFDTDTQYF.

The rearrangement joins TRBV7-2 to TRBJ2-7; D is unclear. The CDR3 covers 14 residues. Germline V gene sequence: CDR1 SGHTA, CDR2 FQGNSA. V lost 2 bases to trimming and J lost 1 base, with 9 bases between them. For the CDR3, the DNA is TGTGCCAGCAGCTTATTAGGCAGGTCCTACGAGCAGTACTTC. Protein sequence: CASSLLGRSYEQYF.

The chain is built from TRBV12-3 or TRBV12-4 and TRBJ2-1; no clear D gene. Trimming cost V 2 bases and J 8 bases, with 10 bases left between them. CDR3 length equals 13 residues. This CDR3 is CASSLSPGYEQFF. In nucleotides, the CDR3 is TGTGCCAGCAGTTTAAGTCCCGGCTATGAGCAGTTCTTC.

This clonotype came up a few times. The chain carries TRBV6-1 and TRBJ1-1, with D uncertain. The CDR3 totals 14 residues. Trimming removed 2 bases from V and 2 bases from J, with 9 bases in between. Germline V gives CDR1 MNHNS, CDR2 SASEGT. CDR3 region: CASSESPGNTEAFF. CDR3 bases: TGTGCCAGCAGTGAATCGCCAGGCAACACTGAAGCTTTCTTT.

The rearrangement links TRBV29-1 to TRBJ1-2; no clear D gene. V lost 7 bases and J 2 bases, leaving 14 bases between the germline ends. CDR3 length: 13 residues. CDR1 is SQVTM, CDR2 ANQGSEA, per germline. CDR3 nucleotides: TGCAGCGCTGTGCGCCCATCCAACTATGGCTACACCTTC. This encodes CSAVRPSNYGYTF.

There are a few counts of this clonotype. The gene calls are TRBV7-2 and TRBJ2-5; maybe TRBD1 (5 bases). The length of the CDR3 is 15 residues. Between the trimmed V and J ends, which lost 3 bases and 4 bases, there was a span of 15 bases. Germline assignment: CDR1 SGHTA and CDR2 FQGNSA. CDR3: CASSLTENLIETQYF. DNA for the CDR3: TGTGCCAGCAGCTTGACAGAAAACCTCATAGAGACCCAGTACTTC.

The genes are TRBV10-3 and TRBJ2-6; D gene ambiguous. This CDR3 has 15 amino acids. The V gene's germline CDR1 is ENHRY and CDR2 SYGVKD. Between the trimmed V and J ends, which lost 10 bases and 0 bases, there was a span of 13 bases. The DNA for the CDR3 is TGTGCCACGGTCGGTGGGCCCTCTGGGGCCAACGTCCTGACTTTC. Amino acids: CATVGGPSGANVLTF.

This clonotype was detected only a few times. The rearrangement links TRBV29-1 to TRBJ1-1; D is ambiguous. Between the trimmed V and J ends, which lost 3 bases and 1 base, there was a span of 15 bases. Germline V gene lookup returns CDR1 SQVTM and CDR2 ANQGSEA. CDR3 size: 15 residues. This chain's CDR3 is CSVDGRELQNTEAFF. CDR3 bases: TGCAGCGTTGATGGGAGGGAGTTACAGAACACTGAAGCTTTCTTT.

This chain uses TRBV2 with TRBJ2-5; the match to TRBD2 covers 8 bases. Judging by the DNA end, TRBJ2-7 fits better; the J call may be wrong. The CDR3 extends over 11 amino acids. Germline V gene sequence: CDR1 SNHLY, CDR2 FYNNEI. This CDR3 is CASGLAYEQYF. The CDR3 DNA sequence: TGTGCCAGCGGACTAGCTTACGAGCAGTACTTC.

This rearrangement joins TRBV28 to TRBJ2-1; weak D call: TRBD1 (6 bases). The CDR3 sequence is 15 residues long. Germline values: CDR1 MDHEN, CDR2 SYDVKM. Trimming removed 4 bases at V and 4 bases at J, with 14 bases between. The CDR3 nucleotides read TGTGCCAGCAGTTATCCGGCACAGGGTTACAATGAGCAGTTCTTC. This codes for CASSYPAQGYNEQFF.

This clonotype was counted a few times. V gene TRBV4-3 combines with J gene TRBJ2-5; D unclear. Per germline, CDR1 LGHNA and CDR2 YSLEER. V was cut by 3 bases and J by 1 base, with 15 bases left in between. The CDR3 covers 16 residues. The CDR3 sequence is CASSHQLEAGQETQYF. The CDR3 nucleotides read TGCGCCAGCAGCCACCAACTCGAGGCAGGCCAAGAGACCCAGTACTTC.

This clonotype was seen only a few times. This rearrangement joins TRBV12-3 or TRBV12-4 to TRBJ1-1, with 9 bases that match TRBD1. After removal of 6 bases from V and 5 bases from J, the junction contained 13 bases not matched to a gene. The CDR3 runs to 16 residues. CDR3 bases: TGTGCCAGCAGCTTTATTCCGGGACAGGGAAGAACTGAAGCTTTCTTT. It is translated as CASSFIPGQGRTEAFF.

This clonotype was found a few times. This chain links TRBV12-5 with TRBJ2-5, with a weak D call TRBD1 (6 bases). Deletions cut 3 bases from V and 0 bases from J, with 17 bases between. In germline, CDR1 is LGHNT, CDR2 FRNRAP. This CDR3 spans 17 amino acids. The CDR3 sequence is CASGFRKTGEYQETQYF. In DNA form, the CDR3 reads TGTGCTAGTGGTTTCCGAAAGACAGGAGAATACCAAGAGACCCAGTACTTC.

This clonotype was counted ten times or more. This chain connects TRBV4-1 to TRBJ2-6; either TRBD1 or TRBD2 may supply D (5 bases each). V was cut by 7 bases and J by 0 bases, with 13 bases left in between. The CDR3 is 16 residues long. Germline CDR1 MGHRA, CDR2 YSYEKL. In DNA, the CDR3 is TGCGCCAGCACGAGGGATGGGGGCTCTGGGGCCAACGTCCTGACTTTC. Translating it yields CASTRDGGSGANVLTF.

This chain joins TRBV20-1 and TRBJ1-2, with D perhaps TRBD1 (5 bases). The CDR3 is 13 amino acids. Trimming took 5 bases from V and 4 from J, leaving 14 bases between them. Germline loops: CDR1 DFQATT, CDR2 SNEGSKA (reference sequence). The CDR3 DNA sequence: TGCAGTGCTCAAACCCAGGGCGCCTATGGCTACACCTTC. Translated: CSAQTQGAYGYTF.